This T cell receptor beta chain was obtained from a study of T cells after yellow fever vaccination. Study outcomes and limitations: The appearance of a small share of clonotypes in both CD4 and CD8 compartments was observed.

By 5'RACE template switching, TCR cDNA was produced, with a universal primer site and UMIs added in the process. TCRdb reanalysed the 5' RACE reads using MiXCR and keeps one entry per CDR3 protein. The data show 250,000 or so distinct CDR3 sequences, with more than 3.5% seen just once and 19% held by the top ten. This clonotype has ten or more counts. Its antigen is undetermined. V lost 4 bases, J lost 0 bases, and 7 bases lay in between. Germline CDR1 is SGHRS and CDR2 is YFSETQ. CDR3 length: 14 residues. The gene calls are TRBV5-1 and TRBJ2-2, with D maybe TRBD2 (5 bases). This TCR came from a young man who received the YFV17D yellow fever vaccine. This specimen consisted of PBMCs, obtained 15 days after the yellow fever booster vaccination. The CDR3 region has the DNA TGCGCCAGCAGCACCGGGGCGAACACCGGGGAGCTGTTTTTT. It translates to CASSTGANTGELFF.